Sequencing of this TCR beta chain was carried out in a study of cytomegalovirus exposure and HLA in healthy donors. Study results and limitations: Later analysis identified 16,000 or so TCR beta sequences associated with HLA alleles, using a false discovery rate threshold of 0.05. Reportedly, cytomegalovirus status was diagnosed with high sensitivity and specificity. Despite most TCR sequences being rare, some public TCRs occurred in many donors. Owing to their indistinguishability, certain V segments, notably TRBV6-2 and TRBV6-3, were excluded.

Trimming took 6 bases from V and 4 from J, leaving 15 bases between them. Germline V CDR1 and CDR2: SQVTM, ANQGSEA. CDR3 length: 13 residues. The PCR made use of 60 Vbeta and 13 Jbeta primers. TCRdb keeps only in-frame clones here, not all; method: immunoSEQ multiplex PCR. The sample holds about 120,000 clones; roughly 80% are singletons and the top ten take approximately 2.5%. A note on this clone: Its antigen remains unidentified.

Input material: PBMCs. The chain employs TRBV29-1 and TRBJ1-2, with TRBD1 as a possible D gene (6 bases). This receptor was identified in a female donor in good health and CMV-seronegative. The CDR3, as DNA: TGCAGCGTCGCAACAGGGCTTACCTATGGCTACACCTTC. It codes for CSVATGLTYGYTF.